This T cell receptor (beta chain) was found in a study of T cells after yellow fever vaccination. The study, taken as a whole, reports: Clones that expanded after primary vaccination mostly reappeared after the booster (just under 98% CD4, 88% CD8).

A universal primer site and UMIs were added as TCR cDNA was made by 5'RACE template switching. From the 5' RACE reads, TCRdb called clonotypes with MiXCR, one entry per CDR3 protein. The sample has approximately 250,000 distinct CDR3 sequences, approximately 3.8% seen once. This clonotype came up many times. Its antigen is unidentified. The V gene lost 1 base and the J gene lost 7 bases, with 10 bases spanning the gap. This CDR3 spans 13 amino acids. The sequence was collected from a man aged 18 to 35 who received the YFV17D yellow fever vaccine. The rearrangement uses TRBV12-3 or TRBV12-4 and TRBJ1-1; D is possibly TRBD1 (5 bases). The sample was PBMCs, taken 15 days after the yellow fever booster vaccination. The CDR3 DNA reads TGTGCCAGCAGTTTAGGGGGCCTCGGTGAAGCTTTCTTT. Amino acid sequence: CASSLGGLGEAFF.